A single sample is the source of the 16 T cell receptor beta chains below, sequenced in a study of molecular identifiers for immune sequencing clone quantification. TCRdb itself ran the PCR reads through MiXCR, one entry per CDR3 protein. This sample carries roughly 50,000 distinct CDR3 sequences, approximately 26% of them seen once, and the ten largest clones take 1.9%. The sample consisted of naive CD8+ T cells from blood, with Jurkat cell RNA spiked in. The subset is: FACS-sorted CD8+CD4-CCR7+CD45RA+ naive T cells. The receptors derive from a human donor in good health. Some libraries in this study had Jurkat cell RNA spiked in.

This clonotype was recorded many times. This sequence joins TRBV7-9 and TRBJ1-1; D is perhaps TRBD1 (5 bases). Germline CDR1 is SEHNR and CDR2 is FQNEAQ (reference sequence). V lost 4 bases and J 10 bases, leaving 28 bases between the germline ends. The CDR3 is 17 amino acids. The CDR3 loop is CASSSSSRGPTVGVAFF. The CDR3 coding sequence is TGTGCCAGCAGCTCCTCCTCTCGGGGCCCTACCGTCGGGGTAGCTTTCTTT.

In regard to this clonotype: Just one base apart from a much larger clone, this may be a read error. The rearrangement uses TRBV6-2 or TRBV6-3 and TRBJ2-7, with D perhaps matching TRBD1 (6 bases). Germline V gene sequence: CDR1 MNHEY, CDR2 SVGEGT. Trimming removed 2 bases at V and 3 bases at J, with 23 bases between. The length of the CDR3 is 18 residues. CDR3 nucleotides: TGTGCCAGCAGTTACCCACGCGGGCGAATGGGGGCCGACTACGAGCAGTACTTC. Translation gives CASSYPRGRMGADYEQYF.

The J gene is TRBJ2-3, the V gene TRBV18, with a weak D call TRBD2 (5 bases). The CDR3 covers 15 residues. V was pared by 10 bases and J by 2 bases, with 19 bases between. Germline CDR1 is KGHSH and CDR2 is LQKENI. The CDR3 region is CATTIGAAVTDTQYF. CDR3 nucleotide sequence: TGTGCCACCACAATCGGAGCGGCGGTCACAGATACGCAGTATTTT.

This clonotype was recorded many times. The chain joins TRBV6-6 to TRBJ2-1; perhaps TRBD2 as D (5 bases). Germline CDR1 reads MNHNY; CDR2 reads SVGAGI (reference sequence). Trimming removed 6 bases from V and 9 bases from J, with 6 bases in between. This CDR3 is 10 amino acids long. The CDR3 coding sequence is TGTGCCAGCAGGGGGAGTGAGCAGTTCTTC. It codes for CASRGSEQFF.

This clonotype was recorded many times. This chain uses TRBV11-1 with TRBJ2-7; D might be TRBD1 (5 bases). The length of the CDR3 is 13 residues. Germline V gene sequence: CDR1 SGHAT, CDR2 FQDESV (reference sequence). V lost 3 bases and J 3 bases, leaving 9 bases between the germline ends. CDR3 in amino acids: CASSFVQDYEQYF. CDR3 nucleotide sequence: TGTGCCAGCAGCTTTGTACAGGACTACGAGCAGTACTTC.

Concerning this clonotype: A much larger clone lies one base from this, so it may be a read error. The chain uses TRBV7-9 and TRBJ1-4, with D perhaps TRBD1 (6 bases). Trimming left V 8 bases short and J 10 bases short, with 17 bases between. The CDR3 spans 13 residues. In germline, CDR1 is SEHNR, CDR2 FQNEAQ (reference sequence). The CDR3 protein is CASGSGDFGKLFF. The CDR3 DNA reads TGTGCCAGCGGCTCAGGGGATTTCGGAAAACTGTTTTTT.

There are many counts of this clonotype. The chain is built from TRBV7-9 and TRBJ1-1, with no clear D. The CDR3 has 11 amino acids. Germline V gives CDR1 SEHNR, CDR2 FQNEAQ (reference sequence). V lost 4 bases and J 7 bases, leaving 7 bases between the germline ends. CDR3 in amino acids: CASSSLIEAFF. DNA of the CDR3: TGTGCCAGCAGCTCGCTCATTGAAGCTTTCTTT.

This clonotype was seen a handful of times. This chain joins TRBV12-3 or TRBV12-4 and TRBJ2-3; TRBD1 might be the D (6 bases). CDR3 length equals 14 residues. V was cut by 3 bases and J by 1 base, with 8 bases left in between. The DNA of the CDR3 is TGTGCCAGCAGTTTGTCAGGGGGCACAGATACGCAGTATTTT. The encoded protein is CASSLSGGTDTQYF.

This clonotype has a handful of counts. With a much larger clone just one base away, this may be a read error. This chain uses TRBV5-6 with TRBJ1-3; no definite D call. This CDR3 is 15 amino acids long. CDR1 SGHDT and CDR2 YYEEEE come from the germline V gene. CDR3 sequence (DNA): TGTGCCAGCAGCTTAGGAGTTCGCTCTGGAAACACCACATATTTT. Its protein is CASSLGVRSGNTTYF.

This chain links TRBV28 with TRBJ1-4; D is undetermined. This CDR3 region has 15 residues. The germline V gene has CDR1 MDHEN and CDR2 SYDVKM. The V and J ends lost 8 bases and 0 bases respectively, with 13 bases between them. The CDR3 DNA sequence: TGTGCCAGCCGTGTCTATGGTGCAACTAATGAAAAACTGTTTTTT. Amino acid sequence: CASRVYGATNEKLFF.

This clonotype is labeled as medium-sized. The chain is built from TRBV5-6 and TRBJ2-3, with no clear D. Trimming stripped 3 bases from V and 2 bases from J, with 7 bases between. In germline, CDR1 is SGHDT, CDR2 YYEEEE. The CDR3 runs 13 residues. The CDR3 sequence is CASSSYSTDTQYF. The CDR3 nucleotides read TGTGCCAGCAGCTCCTACTCCACAGATACGCAGTATTTT.

CDR3 region: CSARDLRQALMYYGYTF. Here the CDR3 DNA reads TGCAGTGCTAGAGATCTCCGACAGGCCCTTATGTACTATGGCTACACCTTC. V gene TRBV20-1 combines with J gene TRBJ1-2, with D perhaps TRBD1 (6 bases). Germline V gene lookup returns CDR1 DFQATT and CDR2 SNEGSKA (reference sequence). V was cut by 0 bases and J by 3 bases, with 20 bases left in between. This CDR3 is 17 amino acids long.

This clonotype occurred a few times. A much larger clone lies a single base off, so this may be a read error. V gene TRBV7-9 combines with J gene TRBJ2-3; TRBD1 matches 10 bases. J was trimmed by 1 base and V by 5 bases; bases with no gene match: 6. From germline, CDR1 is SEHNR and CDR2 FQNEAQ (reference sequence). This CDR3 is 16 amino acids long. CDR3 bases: TGTGCCAGCAGCCCCCGGACAGGGGGGGGCACAGATACGCAGTATTTT. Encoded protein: CASSPRTGGGTDTQYF.

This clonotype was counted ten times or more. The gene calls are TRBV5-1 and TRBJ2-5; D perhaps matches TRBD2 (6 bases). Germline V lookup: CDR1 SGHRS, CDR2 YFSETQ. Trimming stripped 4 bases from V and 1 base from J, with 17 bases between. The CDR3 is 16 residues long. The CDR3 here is CASSPGWRGIQETQYF. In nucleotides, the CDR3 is TGCGCCAGCAGCCCCGGGTGGCGGGGCATCCAAGAGACCCAGTACTTC.

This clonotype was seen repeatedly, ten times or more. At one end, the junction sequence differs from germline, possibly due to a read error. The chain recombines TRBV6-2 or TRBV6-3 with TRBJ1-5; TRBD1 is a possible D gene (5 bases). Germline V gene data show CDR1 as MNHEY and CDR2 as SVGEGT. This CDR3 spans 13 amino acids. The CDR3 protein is CASSYQGNQPQHF. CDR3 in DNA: TGTGCCAGCAGTTACCAGGGCAACCAGCCCCAGCATTTT.

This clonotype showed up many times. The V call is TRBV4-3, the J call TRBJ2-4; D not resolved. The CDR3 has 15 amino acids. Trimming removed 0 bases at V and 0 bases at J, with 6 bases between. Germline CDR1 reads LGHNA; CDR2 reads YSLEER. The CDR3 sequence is CASSQESRAKNIQYF. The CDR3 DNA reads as TGCGCCAGCAGCCAAGAAAGTAGAGCCAAAAACATTCAGTACTTC.